The T cell receptor beta chain under discussion was sequenced for a study of T cell repertoires in cytomegalovirus infection. TCRdb fed the reads into MiXCR, producing one record per CDR3 protein. This table has 640,000 or so distinct CDR3 sequences, 30% to 40% appearing once. Only a few counts were recorded for this clonotype. Its cognate antigen is unknown. The germline V gene has CDR1 SGHAT and CDR2 FQNNGV. The V and J ends lost 2 bases and 0 bases respectively, with 13 bases between them. CDR3 length: 16 residues. The TCR was taken from a human donor in good health (CMV status not recorded). Some clones in this sample may be carry-over from other donors' samples. The rearrangement uses TRBV11-2 and TRBJ1-1; D is uncertain. The starting material was cultured PBMCs, obtained from culture after CMV antigen stimulation. The CDR3 sequence: CASSLLGSGMNTEAFF. Here the CDR3 DNA reads TGTGCCAGCAGCTTACTGGGGTCCGGAATGAACACTGAAGCTTTCTTT.